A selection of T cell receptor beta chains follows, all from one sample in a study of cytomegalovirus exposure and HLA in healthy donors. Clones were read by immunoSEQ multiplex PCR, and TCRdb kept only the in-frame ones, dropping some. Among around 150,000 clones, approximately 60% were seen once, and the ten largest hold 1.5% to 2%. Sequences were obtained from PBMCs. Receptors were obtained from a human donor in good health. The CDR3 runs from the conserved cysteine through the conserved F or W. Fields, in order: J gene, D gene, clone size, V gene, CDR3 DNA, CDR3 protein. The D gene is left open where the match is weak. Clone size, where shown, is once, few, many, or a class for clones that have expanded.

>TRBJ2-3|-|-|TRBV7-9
TGTGCCAGCAGCTCAACACAGGTTAGCACAGATACGCAGTATTTT
CASSSTQVSTDTQYF
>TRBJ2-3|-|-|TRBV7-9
TGTGCCAGCAGCTCGGACTCAGATACGCAGTATTTT
CASSSDSDTQYF
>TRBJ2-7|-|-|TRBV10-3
TGTGCCATCAGTGAGGGCAGGGTAGCCTACGAGCAGTACTTC
CAISEGRVAYEQYF
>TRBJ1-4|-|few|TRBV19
TGTGCCAGATCAGAAACAACTAATGAAAAACTGTTTTTT
CARSETTNEKLFF
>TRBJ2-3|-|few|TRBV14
TGTGCCAGCAGCCAAGAGGCGGGAAATACGCAGTATTTT
CASSQEAGNTQYF
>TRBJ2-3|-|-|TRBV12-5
TGTGCTAGTGCCCAGCCCGCACTCAGGGGTACGCAGTATTTT
CASAQPALRGTQYF
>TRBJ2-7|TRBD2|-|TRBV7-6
TGTGCCAGCAGCTTAGCCGTGGGACTAGCGGGAGGGAGCTCCTACGAGCAGTACTTC
CASSLAVGLAGGSSYEQYF
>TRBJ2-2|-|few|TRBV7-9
TGTGCCAGCAGCTTACTAAACACCGGGGAGCTGTTTTTT
CASSLLNTGELFF
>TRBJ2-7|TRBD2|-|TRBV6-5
TGTGCCAGCAGTTCCCCCCAACTAGCGGGAGGCCACGAGCAGTACTTC
CASSSPQLAGGHEQYF
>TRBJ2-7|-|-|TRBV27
TGTGCCAGCAGTTTTCTTTATCGAGGCAGGGGCTACGAGCAGTACTTC
CASSFLYRGRGYEQYF
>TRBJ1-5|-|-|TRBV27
TGTGCCAGCAGTCCCAGGGGAGGGGGAGGCAATCAGCCCCAGCATTTT
CASSPRGGGGNQPQHF
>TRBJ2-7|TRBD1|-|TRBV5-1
TGCGCCAGCAGCCAACAGGGGATGTTGCACGAGCAGTACTTC
CASSQQGMLHEQYF
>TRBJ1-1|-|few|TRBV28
TGTGCCAGCCCACCCCGAGGGAGGAACACTGAAGCTTTCTTT
CASPPRGRNTEAFF
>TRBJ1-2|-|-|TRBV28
TGTGCCAGCAGTTTCGAGTCGGGGAACTATGGCTACACCTTC
CASSFESGNYGYTF
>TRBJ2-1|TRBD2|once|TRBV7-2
TGTGCCAGCAGCTTAGCAAGCGGGAGGGTTCGGAATGAGCAGTTCTTC
CASSLASGRVRNEQFF
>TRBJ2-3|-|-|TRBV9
TGTGCCAGCAGCGATAGCGGCGGGCGGACAGATACGCAGTATTTT
CASSDSGGRTDTQYF
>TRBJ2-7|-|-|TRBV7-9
TGTGCCAGCAGCTTAGGTGAAGCCCTGGGCGAGCAGTACTTC
CASSLGEALGEQYF
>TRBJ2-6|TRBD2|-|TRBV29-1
TGCAGCGCTAGACTAGCGCAGTCCTCTGGGGCCAACGTCCTGACTTTC
CSARLAQSSGANVLTF
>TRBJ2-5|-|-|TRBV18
TGTGCCAGCTCACCAAATATCGGGAGAGAGACCCAGTACTTC
CASSPNIGRETQYF
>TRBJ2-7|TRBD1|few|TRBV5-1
TGCGCCAGCAGCAAGAGCTCCGGGACAGGGGGCGAGCAGTACTTC
CASSKSSGTGGEQYF
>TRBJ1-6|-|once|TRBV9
TGTGCCAGCAGCGTAGGGGTTCCCGGGATTGGCTCACCCCTCCACTTT
CASSVGVPGIGSPLHF
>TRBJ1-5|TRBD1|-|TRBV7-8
TGTGCCAGCAGCTTAGCGGGGACAGGTAATCAGCCCCAGCATTTT
CASSLAGTGNQPQHF
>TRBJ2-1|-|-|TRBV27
TGTGCCAGCACCCTCCGCGGGTATGCCGCCTCCTACAATGAGCAGTTCTTC
CASTLRGYAASYNEQFF
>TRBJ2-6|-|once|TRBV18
TGTGCCAGCTCACCAGTCAGATCTGGGGCCAACGTCCTGACTTTC
CASSPVRSGANVLTF
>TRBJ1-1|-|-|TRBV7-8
TGTGCCAGCAGCATCGACAGGAACACTGAAGCTTTCTTT
CASSIDRNTEAFF
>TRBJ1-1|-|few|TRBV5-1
TGCGCCAGCAGCCCCCTTCCTGAGACAGCGAACACTGAAGCTTTCTTT
CASSPLPETANTEAFF
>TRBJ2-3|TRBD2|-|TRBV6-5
TGTGCCAGCAGTTACGGGCTAGCGGGAGTGGGAGATACGCAGTATTTT
CASSYGLAGVGDTQYF
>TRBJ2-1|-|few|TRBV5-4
TGTGCCAGCAGCTTGGAACTAGATCAAAATGAGCAGTTCTTC
CASSLELDQNEQFF
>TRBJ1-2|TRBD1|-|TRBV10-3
TGTGCCATCAGTGCCGGCCCCGGCCCGGCAGGGGGCGGGTATGGCTACACCTTC
CAISAGPGPAGGGYGYTF
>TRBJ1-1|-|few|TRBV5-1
TGCGCCAGCAGCTTGGCACAGCAGAACACTGAAGCTTTCTTT
CASSLAQQNTEAFF
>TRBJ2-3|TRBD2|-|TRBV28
TGTGCCAGCAGTTTTTCAGCGGGAGAAGATACGCAGTATTTT
CASSFSAGEDTQYF
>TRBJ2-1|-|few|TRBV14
TGTGCCAGCAGCCAAGAATACAGGGAATATAATGAGCAGTTCTTC
CASSQEYREYNEQFF
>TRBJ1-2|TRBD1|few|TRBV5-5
TGTGCCAGCAGCGGACAGGGAGGAGGCTACACCTTC
CASSGQGGGYTF
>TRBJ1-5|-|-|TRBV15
TGTGCCACCAGCAGAGACAGGGCGGATTGGAATCAGCCCCAGCATTTT
CATSRDRADWNQPQHF
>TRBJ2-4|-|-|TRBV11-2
TGTGCCAGCAGCTTGATCAGGGGAGACATTCAGTACTTC
CASSLIRGDIQYF
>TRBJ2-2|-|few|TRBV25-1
TGTGCCAGCACTCGGCGGGCCAGAGGCCCGAACACCGGGGAGCTGTTTTTT
CASTRRARGPNTGELFF
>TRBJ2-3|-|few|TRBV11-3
TGTGCCAGCAGCTCCGCCGGTATCTTCACAGATACGCAGTATTTT
CASSSAGIFTDTQYF
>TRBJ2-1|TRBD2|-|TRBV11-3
TGTGCCAGCAGTCCGGCCGGGACTAGGCTTAATGAGCAGTTCTTC
CASSPAGTRLNEQFF
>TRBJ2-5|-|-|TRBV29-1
TGCAGCGCTCCTAGCCCCCGGGAGACCCAGTACTTC
CSAPSPRETQYF
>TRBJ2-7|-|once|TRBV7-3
TGTGCCAGCAGCTCCACAGGGGGAGGGTACGAGCAGTACTTC
CASSSTGGGYEQYF
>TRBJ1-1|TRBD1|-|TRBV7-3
TGTGCCAGCAGCTTAAGGGCGACAGGGCTGAACACTGAAGCTTTCTTT
CASSLRATGLNTEAFF
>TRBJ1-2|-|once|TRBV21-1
TGTGCCAGCAGCAGTTGGGACAGGCCTAACTATGGCTACACCTTC
CASSSWDRPNYGYTF
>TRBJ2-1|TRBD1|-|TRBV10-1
TGCGCCAGCAGTGAGGGGACAGGATCCTACAATGAGCAGTTCTTC
CASSEGTGSYNEQFF
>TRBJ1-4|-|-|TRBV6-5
TGTGCCAGCAGTGAACAGGAGCGTAATGAAAAACTGTTTTTT
CASSEQERNEKLFF
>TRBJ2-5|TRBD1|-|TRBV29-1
TGCAGCTCCAATGGTGGCAGGGGGCAAGCCCAGTACTTC
CSSNGGRGQAQYF
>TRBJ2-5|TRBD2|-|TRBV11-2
TGTGCCAGCAGCCCAGTCGCGGGAGGTTACCAAGAGACCCAGTACTTC
CASSPVAGGYQETQYF
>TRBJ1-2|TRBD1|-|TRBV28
TGTGCCAGCAGTTTCTCCCTCGGACAGGGTCTCTATGGCTACACCTTC
CASSFSLGQGLYGYTF
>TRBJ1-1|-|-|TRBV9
TGTGCCACTGCACAGGGAGTGAACACTGAAGCTTTCTTT
CATAQGVNTEAFF
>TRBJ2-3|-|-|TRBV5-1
TGCGCCAGCAGCGCCCAGGGAACAGATACGCAGTATTTT
CASSAQGTDTQYF
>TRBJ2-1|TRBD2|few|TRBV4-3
TGCGCCAGCAGCCAAGATAGCGGGAGAGGGTCCAATGAGCAGTTCTTC
CASSQDSGRGSNEQFF
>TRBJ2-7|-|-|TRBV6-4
TGTGCCAGCAGTGGTCGTTGGAGCTCCTACGAGCAGTACTTC
CASSGRWSSYEQYF
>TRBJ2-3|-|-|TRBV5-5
TGTGCCAGCAGCTTGGGGAGCGCAGATACGCAGTATTTT
CASSLGSADTQYF
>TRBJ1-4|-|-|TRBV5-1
TGCGCCAGCAGCCCGGGAGCAACTAATGAAAAACTGTTTTTT
CASSPGATNEKLFF